A selection of T cell receptor beta chains follows, all from one sample in a study of blood T cell repertoires in COVID-19. Profiling relied on immunoSEQ multiplex PCR, and the TCRdb table lists in-frame clones only, not all of them. The data show over 40,000 clones, just over 85% seen once. Material: peripheral blood. The receptors here all came from a man older than 75 with active COVID-19. CDR3s leave out the opening cysteine and the closing phenylalanine or tryptophan. D genes are given only for firm matches.

CDR3aa: ASSLRVPGANVLT; j_gene: TRBJ2-6; v_gene: TRBV11-2; d_gene: -; len: 13
CDR3aa: ASSPRGSGTGGFYGYT; j_gene: TRBJ1-2; v_gene: TRBV11-2; d_gene: TRBD1; len: 16
CDR3aa: ASSDRDEQF; j_gene: TRBJ2-1; v_gene: TRBV6-2/TRBV6-3; d_gene: -; len: 9
CDR3aa: ATSRDRALSYGYT; j_gene: TRBJ1-2; v_gene: TRBV15; d_gene: TRBD1; len: 13
CDR3aa: AWTGTSGFYEQY; j_gene: TRBJ2-7; v_gene: TRBV30; d_gene: TRBD2; len: 12
CDR3aa: ASSVGSGGPWEQY; j_gene: TRBJ2-7; v_gene: TRBV9; d_gene: TRBD2; len: 13
CDR3aa: ASRGVGNEQF; j_gene: TRBJ2-1; v_gene: TRBV5-6; d_gene: -; len: 10
CDR3aa: ASRIDRGTEAF; j_gene: TRBJ1-1; v_gene: TRBV25-1; d_gene: TRBD1; len: 11
CDR3aa: ASSVRPGGSGANVLT; j_gene: TRBJ2-6; v_gene: TRBV9; d_gene: -; len: 15
CDR3aa: ASSQAGTGETYEQY; j_gene: TRBJ2-7; v_gene: TRBV23-1; d_gene: TRBD1; len: 14
CDR3aa: ASSVSPQNTGELF; j_gene: TRBJ2-2; v_gene: TRBV9; d_gene: -; len: 13
CDR3aa: ATAGMAETQY; j_gene: TRBJ2-5; v_gene: TRBV24-1; d_gene: -; len: 10
CDR3aa: ASSLSPGTGVWEQY; j_gene: TRBJ2-7; v_gene: TRBV28; d_gene: TRBD1; len: 14
CDR3aa: ASSKTGSGANVLT; j_gene: TRBJ2-6; v_gene: TRBV28; d_gene: TRBD1; len: 13
CDR3aa: ASSLGRGGNTEAF; j_gene: TRBJ1-1; v_gene: TRBV5-5; d_gene: -; len: 13
CDR3aa: ASSYGQGANYGYT; j_gene: TRBJ1-2; v_gene: TRBV27; d_gene: TRBD1; len: 13
CDR3aa: ASSLGYGGSNYGYT; j_gene: TRBJ1-2; v_gene: TRBV7-8; d_gene: -; len: 14